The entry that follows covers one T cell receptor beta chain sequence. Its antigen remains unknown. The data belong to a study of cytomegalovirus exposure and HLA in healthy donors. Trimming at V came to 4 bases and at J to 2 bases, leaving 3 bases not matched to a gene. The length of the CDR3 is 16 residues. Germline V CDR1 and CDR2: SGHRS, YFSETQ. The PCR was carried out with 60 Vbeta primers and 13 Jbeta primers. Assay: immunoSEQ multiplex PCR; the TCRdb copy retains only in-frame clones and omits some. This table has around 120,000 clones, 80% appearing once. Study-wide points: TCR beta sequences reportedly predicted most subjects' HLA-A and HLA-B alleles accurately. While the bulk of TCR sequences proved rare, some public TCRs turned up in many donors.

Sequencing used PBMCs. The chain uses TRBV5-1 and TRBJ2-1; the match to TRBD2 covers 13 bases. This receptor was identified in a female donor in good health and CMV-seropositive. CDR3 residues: CASSQGTSGAYNEQFF. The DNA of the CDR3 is TGCGCCAGCAGCCAAGGGACTAGCGGGGCCTACAATGAGCAGTTCTTC.